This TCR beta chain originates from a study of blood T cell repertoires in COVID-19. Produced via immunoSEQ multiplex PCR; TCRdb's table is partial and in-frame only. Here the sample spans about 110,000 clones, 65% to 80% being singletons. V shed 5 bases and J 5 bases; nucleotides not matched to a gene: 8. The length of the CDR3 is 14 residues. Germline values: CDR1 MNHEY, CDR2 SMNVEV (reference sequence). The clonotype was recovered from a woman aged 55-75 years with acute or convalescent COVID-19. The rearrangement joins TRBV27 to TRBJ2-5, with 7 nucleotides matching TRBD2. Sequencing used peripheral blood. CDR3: CASSHAGVRETQYF. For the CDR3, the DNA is TGTGCCAGCAGTCACGCGGGGGTTCGGGAGACCCAGTACTTC.